This T cell receptor (beta chain) was identified during a study of blood T cell repertoires in COVID-19. The overall study: Donors in the United States, Italy and Spain gave samples during acute or convalescent COVID-19. T cells, B-cell-depleted T cells, or PBMCs supplied cDNA or gDNA.

As processed by the authors: Amplification of reference gene primers was used by the study to estimate nucleated cell counts. TCRdb keeps only in-frame clones here, not all; method: immunoSEQ multiplex PCR. V and J calls and clone size are copied from that table; D and trimming were computed from the DNA. Altogether 100,000 or so clones are present, about 75% being singletons, with the ten largest covering just under 20%. Trimming removed 7 bases at V and 3 bases at J, with 12 bases between. This CDR3 comprises 13 residues. Germline values: CDR1 MDHEN, CDR2 SYDVKM. The chain recombines TRBV28 with TRBJ1-2; no clear D gene. The source of this sequence is a woman between 65 and 79 years old with acute or convalescent COVID-19. The sequenced sample consisted of peripheral blood. This CDR3 reads CASTSSMDYGYTF. CDR3 nucleotide sequence: TGTGCCAGCACCTCTTCTATGGACTATGGCTACACCTTC.